This is a list of T cell receptor beta chains from one sample in a study of siplizumab effects on memory and regulatory T cells. The assay was immunoSEQ multiplex PCR, and TCRdb's table has in-frame clones only and misses some. The sample has 99,000 or so clones; 93% are singletons. The sequenced sample was Tregs sorted from blood. The receptor source for this set is a human donor in good health. Each CDR3 is given with its conserved first and last residue. The D gene is left open where the match is weak. The size entry is marked missing in some rows and otherwise reads once, few, many or a size class.

clone_size: NA; v_call: TRBV5-1; d_call: NA; j_call: TRBJ2-4; cdr3_aa: CASSSENIQYF; cdr3_nt: TGCGCCAGCAGCTCGGAAAACATTCAGTACTTC
clone_size: NA; v_call: TRBV5-1; d_call: NA; j_call: TRBJ2-7; cdr3_aa: CASSFAYEQYF; cdr3_nt: TGCGCCAGCAGCTTTGCCTACGAGCAGTACTTC
clone_size: NA; v_call: TRBV7-9; d_call: NA; j_call: TRBJ2-2; cdr3_aa: CASSLAAGKGELFF; cdr3_nt: TGTGCCAGCAGCTTAGCAGCCGGGAAGGGGGAGCTGTTTTTT
clone_size: NA; v_call: TRBV5-1; d_call: TRBD1; j_call: TRBJ2-7; cdr3_aa: CASSLPDPGTAHHEQYF; cdr3_nt: TGCGCCAGCAGCCTCCCTGACCCCGGGACAGCTCACCACGAGCAGTACTTC
clone_size: NA; v_call: TRBV19; d_call: NA; j_call: TRBJ2-7; cdr3_aa: CASSRDQSQFYEQYF; cdr3_nt: TGTGCCAGTAGTAGGGATCAGAGCCAATTTTACGAGCAGTACTTC
clone_size: NA; v_call: TRBV7-2; d_call: NA; j_call: TRBJ2-7; cdr3_aa: CASSLSAGNHEQYF; cdr3_nt: TGTGCCAGCAGCTTATCGGCAGGGAACCACGAGCAGTACTTC
clone_size: once; v_call: TRBV7-9; d_call: NA; j_call: TRBJ2-3; cdr3_aa: CASSLVPEQYF; cdr3_nt: TGTGCCAGCAGCTTAGTCCCAGAGCAGTATTTT
clone_size: NA; v_call: TRBV6-1; d_call: NA; j_call: TRBJ1-4; cdr3_aa: CASAGHANEKLFF; cdr3_nt: TGTGCCAGCGCGGGACACGCAAATGAAAAACTGTTTTTT
clone_size: NA; v_call: TRBV18; d_call: TRBD1; j_call: TRBJ1-5; cdr3_aa: CASSRDRAANQPQHF; cdr3_nt: TGTGCCAGCTCACGGGACAGGGCCGCCAATCAGCCCCAGCATTTT
clone_size: once; v_call: TRBV7-2; d_call: TRBD2; j_call: TRBJ2-3; cdr3_aa: CASSPWTSGNTDTQYF; cdr3_nt: TGTGCCAGCAGCCCCTGGACTAGCGGGAACACAGATACGCAGTATTTT
clone_size: NA; v_call: TRBV30; d_call: NA; j_call: TRBJ1-5; cdr3_aa: CAWSRVGSQPQHF; cdr3_nt: TGTGCCTGGAGTAGGGTGGGGAGTCAGCCCCAGCATTTT
clone_size: NA; v_call: TRBV6-5; d_call: NA; j_call: TRBJ2-7; cdr3_aa: CASSYSSEQYF; cdr3_nt: TGTGCCAGCAGTTACTCATCCGAGCAGTACTTC
clone_size: NA; v_call: TRBV30; d_call: NA; j_call: TRBJ2-1; cdr3_aa: CAWSAPGGFSGGYNEQFF; cdr3_nt: TGTGCCTGGAGTGCGCCCGGCGGGTTCTCTGGGGGGTACAATGAGCAGTTCTTC
clone_size: NA; v_call: TRBV6-1; d_call: NA; j_call: TRBJ2-3; cdr3_aa: CASSDEGGTDTQYF; cdr3_nt: TGTGCCAGCAGCGACGAAGGGGGCACAGATACGCAGTATTTT
clone_size: NA; v_call: TRBV6-5; d_call: NA; j_call: TRBJ1-5; cdr3_aa: CASSYSSRNQPQHF; cdr3_nt: TGTGCCAGCAGTTACTCGAGTAGGAATCAGCCCCAGCATTTT
clone_size: once; v_call: TRBV4-1; d_call: NA; j_call: TRBJ2-3; cdr3_aa: CASSQERRGRPTDTQYF; cdr3_nt: TGCGCCAGCAGCCAAGAACGTCGGGGTCGGCCCACAGATACGCAGTATTTT
clone_size: NA; v_call: TRBV30; d_call: NA; j_call: TRBJ2-6; cdr3_aa: CAWSAGANVLTF; cdr3_nt: TGTGCCTGGAGTGCTGGGGCCAACGTCCTGACTTTC
clone_size: NA; v_call: TRBV2; d_call: NA; j_call: TRBJ2-6; cdr3_aa: CAGHRAGANVLTF; cdr3_nt: TGTGCCGGCCATCGGGCTGGGGCCAACGTCCTGACTTTC
clone_size: NA; v_call: TRBV20-1; d_call: NA; j_call: TRBJ1-1; cdr3_aa: CSARDNQAFF; cdr3_nt: TGCAGTGCTAGAGATAATCAAGCTTTCTTT
clone_size: NA; v_call: TRBV6-1; d_call: TRBD1; j_call: TRBJ2-5; cdr3_aa: CASSVGTGVLETQYF; cdr3_nt: TGTGCCAGCAGTGTAGGGACAGGGGTTTTGGAGACCCAGTACTTC
clone_size: NA; v_call: TRBV19; d_call: TRBD1; j_call: TRBJ1-1; cdr3_aa: CASRRPGQGTEAFF; cdr3_nt: TGTGCCAGTAGACGACCGGGACAGGGGACTGAAGCTTTCTTT
clone_size: NA; v_call: TRBV29-1; d_call: NA; j_call: TRBJ2-1; cdr3_aa: CSVSRQAGSYNEQFF; cdr3_nt: TGCAGCGTCTCTCGACAGGCCGGCTCCTACAATGAGCAGTTCTTC
clone_size: NA; v_call: TRBV2; d_call: NA; j_call: TRBJ1-2; cdr3_aa: CASTLLSGYTF; cdr3_nt: TGTGCCAGCACCCTATTGAGTGGCTACACCTTC
clone_size: NA; v_call: TRBV30; d_call: TRBD2; j_call: TRBJ2-7; cdr3_aa: CAWSRPGSGRRYEQYF; cdr3_nt: TGTGCCTGGAGCCGACCGGGTAGCGGGAGGAGGTACGAGCAGTACTTC
clone_size: NA; v_call: TRBV19; d_call: NA; j_call: TRBJ1-5; cdr3_aa: CASGDGNQPQHF; cdr3_nt: TGTGCCAGTGGAGACGGAAATCAGCCCCAGCATTTT
clone_size: NA; v_call: TRBV7-9; d_call: TRBD1; j_call: TRBJ1-4; cdr3_aa: CASSSPGTGGEKLFF; cdr3_nt: TGTGCCAGCAGCTCCCCCGGGACAGGGGGTGAAAAACTGTTTTTT
clone_size: NA; v_call: TRBV11-1; d_call: TRBD2; j_call: TRBJ2-3; cdr3_aa: CASSATSGSTDTQYF; cdr3_nt: TGTGCCAGCAGCGCGACTAGCGGGAGTACAGATACGCAGTATTTT
clone_size: NA; v_call: TRBV5-4; d_call: NA; j_call: TRBJ2-1; cdr3_aa: CASSLLGNEQFF; cdr3_nt: TGTGCCAGCAGCTTGCTGGGGAATGAGCAGTTCTTC
clone_size: NA; v_call: TRBV7-9; d_call: NA; j_call: TRBJ1-2; cdr3_aa: CASSPVGRSGAGYTF; cdr3_nt: TGTGCCAGCAGCCCCGTTGGCAGGTCTGGTGCTGGCTACACCTTC
clone_size: NA; v_call: TRBV4-1; d_call: NA; j_call: TRBJ2-7; cdr3_aa: CASSQELGRLSYEQYF; cdr3_nt: TGCGCCAGCAGCCAAGAGTTGGGGAGACTATCCTACGAGCAGTACTTC
clone_size: NA; v_call: TRBV7-6; d_call: NA; j_call: TRBJ1-4; cdr3_aa: CASSLNAEANEKLFF; cdr3_nt: TGTGCCAGCAGCTTAAATGCAGAGGCTAATGAAAAACTGTTTTTT
clone_size: NA; v_call: TRBV7-2; d_call: NA; j_call: TRBJ1-2; cdr3_aa: CASSPAGRTVYGYTF; cdr3_nt: TGTGCCAGCAGCCCCGCAGGGCGGACCGTGTATGGCTACACCTTC
clone_size: NA; v_call: TRBV9; d_call: NA; j_call: TRBJ2-5; cdr3_aa: CASSSLTETQYF; cdr3_nt: TGTGCCAGCAGTTCTCTAACGGAGACCCAGTACTTC
clone_size: NA; v_call: TRBV10-3; d_call: TRBD1; j_call: TRBJ1-1; cdr3_aa: CAISVPRNDRDSFFMNTEAFF; cdr3_nt: TGTGCCATCAGTGTTCCTCGGAATGACCGGGACAGCTTTTTCATGAACACTGAAGCTTTCTTT
clone_size: NA; v_call: TRBV18; d_call: NA; j_call: TRBJ1-3; cdr3_aa: CASSPNQGVSGNTIYF; cdr3_nt: TGTGCCAGCTCACCAAACCAGGGAGTCTCTGGAAACACCATATATTTT
clone_size: NA; v_call: TRBV12-5; d_call: TRBD1; j_call: TRBJ1-5; cdr3_aa: CASGLRGGQGGFGNQPQHF; cdr3_nt: TGTGCTAGTGGTTTGCGAGGGGGACAGGGAGGTTTTGGCAATCAGCCCCAGCATTTT
clone_size: once; v_call: TRBV11-2; d_call: NA; j_call: TRBJ2-5; cdr3_aa: CASSPGVGETQYF; cdr3_nt: TGTGCCAGCAGCCCAGGGGTGGGAGAGACCCAGTACTTC
clone_size: NA; v_call: TRBV7-9; d_call: NA; j_call: TRBJ2-6; cdr3_aa: CASSFQRSGANVLTF; cdr3_nt: TGTGCCAGCAGCTTTCAGCGCTCTGGGGCCAACGTCCTGACTTTC
clone_size: NA; v_call: TRBV11-3; d_call: TRBD2; j_call: TRBJ2-5; cdr3_aa: CASSLGSGSVETQYF; cdr3_nt: TGTGCCAGCAGCTTAGGTAGCGGGAGTGTGGAGACCCAGTACTTC
clone_size: NA; v_call: TRBV10-3; d_call: TRBD2; j_call: TRBJ2-7; cdr3_aa: CAISQGLADYEQYF; cdr3_nt: TGTGCCATCAGCCAGGGACTAGCGGACTACGAGCAGTACTTC
clone_size: NA; v_call: TRBV5-1; d_call: TRBD1; j_call: TRBJ2-7; cdr3_aa: CASSLRDRGPYEQYF; cdr3_nt: TGCGCCAGCAGCTTACGGGACAGGGGCCCCTACGAGCAGTACTTC
clone_size: NA; v_call: TRBV6-5; d_call: NA; j_call: TRBJ1-5; cdr3_aa: CASRPLGAGVQPQHF; cdr3_nt: TGTGCCAGCAGACCCCTGGGGGCGGGGGTTCAGCCCCAGCATTTT
clone_size: NA; v_call: TRBV6-6; d_call: NA; j_call: TRBJ2-2; cdr3_aa: CASSLRDSTGELFF; cdr3_nt: TGTGCCAGCAGCCTCCGAGATAGCACCGGGGAGCTGTTTTTT
clone_size: NA; v_call: TRBV28; d_call: NA; j_call: TRBJ1-2; cdr3_aa: CASSSSGVRYGYTF; cdr3_nt: TGTGCCAGCAGTTCTTCAGGGGTCCGGTATGGCTACACCTTC
clone_size: NA; v_call: TRBV4-3; d_call: NA; j_call: TRBJ2-7; cdr3_aa: CASSQGLGGPYEQYF; cdr3_nt: TGCGCCAGCAGCCAAGGACTTGGGGGGCCCTACGAGCAGTACTTC
clone_size: NA; v_call: TRBV5-1; d_call: TRBD2; j_call: TRBJ2-7; cdr3_aa: CASSIGRGTVVSYEQYF; cdr3_nt: TGCGCCAGCAGCATCGGGAGGGGGACCGTTGTCTCCTACGAGCAGTACTTC
clone_size: NA; v_call: TRBV2; d_call: NA; j_call: TRBJ1-3; cdr3_aa: CASGRYSGNTIYF; cdr3_nt: TGTGCCAGCGGCAGGTACTCTGGAAACACCATATATTTT
clone_size: NA; v_call: TRBV2; d_call: NA; j_call: TRBJ1-2; cdr3_aa: CASIGRSYGYTF; cdr3_nt: TGTGCCAGCATCGGCAGGTCCTATGGCTACACCTTC
clone_size: NA; v_call: TRBV4-2; d_call: TRBD2; j_call: TRBJ2-3; cdr3_aa: CASSQDRAGVNTDTQYF; cdr3_nt: TGTGCCAGCAGCCAAGATAGAGCGGGGGTGAACACAGATACGCAGTATTTT
clone_size: NA; v_call: TRBV18; d_call: NA; j_call: TRBJ2-1; cdr3_aa: CASSQDKAYNEQFF; cdr3_nt: TGTGCCAGCTCGCAGGACAAAGCCTACAATGAGCAGTTCTTC
clone_size: NA; v_call: TRBV6-1; d_call: TRBD1; j_call: TRBJ1-4; cdr3_aa: CATTGGFEKLFF; cdr3_nt: TGTGCCACTACAGGGGGCTTTGAAAAACTGTTTTTT
clone_size: NA; v_call: TRBV7-2; d_call: TRBD1; j_call: TRBJ1-5; cdr3_aa: CASSPHIQGESNQPQHF; cdr3_nt: TGTGCCAGCAGCCCCCACATTCAGGGGGAGAGCAATCAGCCCCAGCATTTT
clone_size: NA; v_call: TRBV28; d_call: NA; j_call: TRBJ2-2; cdr3_aa: CASTGTHNTGELFF; cdr3_nt: TGTGCCAGCACCGGGACCCATAACACCGGGGAGCTGTTTTTT